The rows below give T cell receptor beta chains drawn from one sample of a study of technical replicates of blood from several donors. The method was immunoSEQ multiplex PCR; TCRdb's version includes in-frame clones alone and lacks a portion of them. The sample holds more than 55,000 clones; 92% are singletons and the top ten take roughly 0.4%. Specimen: T cells isolated from PBMCs. These receptors originate from a human donor in good health. CDR3s include the opening cysteine and the closing phenylalanine or tryptophan. A D gene is named only where the DNA matches it firmly. Clone sizes are given selectively: once, few, many, or a class where the clone is expanded.

>TRBD2|.|TRBV7-3|TRBJ2-1
TGTGCCAGCAGCTTAAGAGGGACTAGCGGATACAATGAGCAGTTCTTC
CASSLRGTSGYNEQFF
>.|.|TRBV19|TRBJ2-3
TGTGCCAGTAGTTCCCCCGGCAGGATAGTAGATACGCAGTATTTT
CASSSPGRIVDTQYF
>.|.|TRBV9|TRBJ1-5
TGTGCCAGCAGCGCCACAGTTACCAGTCAGCCCCAGCATTTT
CASSATVTSQPQHF
>.|once|TRBV5-1|TRBJ2-6
TGCGCCAGCAGCGACCTTACTAACTCTGGGGCCAACGTCCTGACTTTC
CASSDLTNSGANVLTF
>TRBD1|.|TRBV7-9|TRBJ1-1
TGTGCCAGCAGCTCACTGACAGGGGACACTGAAGCTTTCTTT
CASSSLTGDTEAFF
>.|.|TRBV10-1|TRBJ1-1
TGCGCCAGCAGTGATTACAGGAGTAACACTGAAGCTTTCTTT
CASSDYRSNTEAFF
>.|.|TRBV18|TRBJ2-5
TGTGCCAGCTCACCACCGCCCAGGGGTGGAGAGACCCAGTACTTC
CASSPPPRGGETQYF
>.|few|TRBV18|TRBJ1-2
TGTGCCAGCTCACCAGGTAGTCCCTATGGCTACACCTTC
CASSPGSPYGYTF
>TRBD2|.|TRBV6-5|TRBJ2-5
TGTGCCAGCAGTTACTCCGCGGGAGAAATCTTTGAGACCCAGTACTTC
CASSYSAGEIFETQYF
>TRBD1|.|TRBV6-1|TRBJ2-7
TGTGCCAGCAGTGACTTTCAGGGACAGGGATACGAGCAGTACTTC
CASSDFQGQGYEQYF
>.|.|TRBV2|TRBJ2-7
TGTGCCAGCAGTGATACGAGCAGGATTGTAGTGTACGAGCAGTACTTC
CASSDTSRIVVYEQYF
>.|.|TRBV28|TRBJ2-7
TGTGCCCACGGGTCCTACGAGCAGTACTTC
CAHGSYEQYF
>.|.|TRBV5-4|TRBJ1-1
TGTGCCAGCAGCTTGACCACGGGCGGGATGAACACTGAAGCTTTCTTT
CASSLTTGGMNTEAFF
>TRBD1|.|TRBV6-5|TRBJ2-5
TGTGCCAGCAGTTACGAACAGGGGATAGGAACCCAGTACTTC
CASSYEQGIGTQYF
>.|.|TRBV5-4|TRBJ2-5
TGTGCCAGCAGCTTGGGGAGGGAAGAGACCCAGTACTTC
CASSLGREETQYF
>.|few|TRBV30|TRBJ1-1
TGTGCCTGGAGTGACACATACACTGAAGCTTTCTTT
CAWSDTYTEAFF
>.|once|TRBV5-1|TRBJ2-7
TGCGCCAGCAGCTTAGTCGACAGCCCCCAATTTCGAGACGAGCAGTACTTC
CASSLVDSPQFRDEQYF
>TRBD1|.|TRBV30|TRBJ1-1
TGTGCCTGGAGTAATACAGGGGGCATTACTGAAGCTTTCTTT
CAWSNTGGITEAFF
>.|.|TRBV14|TRBJ2-1
TGTGCCAGCAGCCAGGGGAGCAATGAGCAGTTCTTC
CASSQGSNEQFF
>TRBD1|.|TRBV7-6|TRBJ1-3
TGTGCCAGCAGCCGAAATTGGAGGGGGCAATCCGGAAACACCATATATTTT
CASSRNWRGQSGNTIYF
>.|.|TRBV4-1|TRBJ2-7
TGCGCCAGCAGCCAGGAGAATTCCGAGCAGTACTTC
CASSQENSEQYF
>.|.|TRBV11-2|TRBJ2-3
TGTGCCAGCAGCTTCTCCGATACGCAGTATTTT
CASSFSDTQYF
>TRBD2|.|TRBV4-3|TRBJ2-1
TGCGCCAGCAGCCAAGTAGCGGGAGCAACCTACAATGAGCAGTTCTTC
CASSQVAGATYNEQFF
>TRBD1|.|TRBV9|TRBJ2-1
TGTGCCAGCAGCCCGGGACAGGGGAAGGAGGAGCAGTTCTTC
CASSPGQGKEEQFF
>.|.|TRBV27|TRBJ1-1
TGTGCCAGCAGTTCCTTTTCGGGGGGCCCCGGGAACACTGAAGCTTTCTTT
CASSSFSGGPGNTEAFF
>TRBD1|.|TRBV27|TRBJ1-1
TGTGCCAGCAGTCCGGACAGGGAGAACACTGAAGCTTTCTTT
CASSPDRENTEAFF
>.|.|TRBV18|TRBJ1-1
TGTGCCAGCTCAGGACAAAAGGAATTTAGTAACACTGAAGCTTTCTTT
CASSGQKEFSNTEAFF
>.|.|TRBV19|TRBJ1-5
TGTGCCAGTAGTCAGTCCAATCAGCCCCAGCATTTT
CASSQSNQPQHF
>.|once|TRBV5-1|TRBJ2-2
TGCGCCAGCAGCCGGGACTCCGACGGGGAGCTGTTTTTT
CASSRDSDGELFF
>TRBD1|.|TRBV27|TRBJ1-2
TGTGCCAGCGGCTCCCCCAGGACAGGGAACGGCTACACCTTC
CASGSPRTGNGYTF
>.|.|TRBV10-1|TRBJ2-7
TGCGCCAGCAGTGACGGGGGACACGAGCAGTACTTC
CASSDGGHEQYF
>.|.|TRBV19|TRBJ1-1
TGTGCCAGTAGTATAGATCAACCGACAGTCAGGAACACTGAAGCTTTCTTT
CASSIDQPTVRNTEAFF
>TRBD2|few|TRBV5-1|TRBJ2-7
TGCGCCAGCAGCTTGGAAGCGGGGTACTACGAGCAGTACTTC
CASSLEAGYYEQYF